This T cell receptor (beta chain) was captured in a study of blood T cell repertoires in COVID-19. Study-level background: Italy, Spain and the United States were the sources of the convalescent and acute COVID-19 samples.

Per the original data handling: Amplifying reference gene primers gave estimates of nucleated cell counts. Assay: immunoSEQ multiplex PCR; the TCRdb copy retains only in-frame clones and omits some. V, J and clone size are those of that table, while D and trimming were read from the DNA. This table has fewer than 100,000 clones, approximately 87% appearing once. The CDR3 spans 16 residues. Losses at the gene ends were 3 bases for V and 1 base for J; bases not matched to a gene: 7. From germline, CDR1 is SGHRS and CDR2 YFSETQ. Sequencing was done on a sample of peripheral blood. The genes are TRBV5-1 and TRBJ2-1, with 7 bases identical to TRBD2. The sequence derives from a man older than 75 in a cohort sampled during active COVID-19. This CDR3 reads CASSSSSGGSYNEQFF. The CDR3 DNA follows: TGCGCCAGCAGCTCATCTAGCGGCGGATCCTACAATGAGCAGTTCTTC.